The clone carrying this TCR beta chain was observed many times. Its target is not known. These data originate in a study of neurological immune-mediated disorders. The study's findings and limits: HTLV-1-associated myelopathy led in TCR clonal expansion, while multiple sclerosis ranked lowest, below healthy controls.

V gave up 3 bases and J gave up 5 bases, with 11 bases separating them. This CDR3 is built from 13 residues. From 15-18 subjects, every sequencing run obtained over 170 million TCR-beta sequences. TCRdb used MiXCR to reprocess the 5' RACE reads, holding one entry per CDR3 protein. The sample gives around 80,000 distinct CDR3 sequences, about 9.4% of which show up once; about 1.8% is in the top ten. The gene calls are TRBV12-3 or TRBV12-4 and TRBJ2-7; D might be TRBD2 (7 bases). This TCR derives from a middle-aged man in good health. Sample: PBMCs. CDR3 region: CASSFAGANEQYF. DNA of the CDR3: TGTGCCAGCAGTTTCGCGGGGGCGAACGAGCAGTACTTC.